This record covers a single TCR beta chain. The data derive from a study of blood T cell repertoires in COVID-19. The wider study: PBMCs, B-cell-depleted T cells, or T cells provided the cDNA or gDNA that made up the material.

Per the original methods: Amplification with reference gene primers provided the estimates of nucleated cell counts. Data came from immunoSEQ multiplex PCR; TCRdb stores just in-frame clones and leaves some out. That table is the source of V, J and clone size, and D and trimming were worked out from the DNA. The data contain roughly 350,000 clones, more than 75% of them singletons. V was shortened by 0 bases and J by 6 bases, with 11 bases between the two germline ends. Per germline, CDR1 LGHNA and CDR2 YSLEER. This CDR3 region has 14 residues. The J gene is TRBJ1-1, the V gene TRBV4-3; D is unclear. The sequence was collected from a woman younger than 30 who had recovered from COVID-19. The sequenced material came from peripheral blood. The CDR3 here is CASSQERPGSEAFF. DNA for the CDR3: TGCGCCAGCAGCCAAGAGAGACCGGGGTCTGAAGCTTTCTTT.